The source of this T cell receptor (beta chain) is a study of blood T cell repertoires in COVID-19. The overall study: The origin of the acute and convalescent COVID-19 samples was the United States, Italy and Spain.

The cohort comprised adults aged about 18 to 90 years residing in approximately 25 US areas. Participant-given clinical history determined each cohort assignment. This clone was seen a few times. V trimming: 4 bases; J trimming: 4 bases; junction bases outside the gene matches: 3. This CDR3 has 14 residues. Germline V gives CDR1 MNHEY, CDR2 SMNVEV (reference sequence). The repertoire was sequenced with immunoSEQ multiplex PCR; TCRdb's copy has only in-frame clones and lacks some. The data contain nearly 250,000 clones, approximately 85% of them seen just once; the ten biggest clones take up 8.5% to 9.5%.

Sequencing input: PBMCs or T cells enriched from blood (not recorded which). The J gene is TRBJ2-5, the V gene TRBV27; the match to TRBD1 covers 10 bases. This receptor was identified in a woman aged 45-60 years with acute COVID-19. CDR3 coding DNA: TGTGCCAGCAGTTCCCGGACAGGGGGAGAGACCCAGTACTTC. This sequence encodes CASSSRTGGETQYF.